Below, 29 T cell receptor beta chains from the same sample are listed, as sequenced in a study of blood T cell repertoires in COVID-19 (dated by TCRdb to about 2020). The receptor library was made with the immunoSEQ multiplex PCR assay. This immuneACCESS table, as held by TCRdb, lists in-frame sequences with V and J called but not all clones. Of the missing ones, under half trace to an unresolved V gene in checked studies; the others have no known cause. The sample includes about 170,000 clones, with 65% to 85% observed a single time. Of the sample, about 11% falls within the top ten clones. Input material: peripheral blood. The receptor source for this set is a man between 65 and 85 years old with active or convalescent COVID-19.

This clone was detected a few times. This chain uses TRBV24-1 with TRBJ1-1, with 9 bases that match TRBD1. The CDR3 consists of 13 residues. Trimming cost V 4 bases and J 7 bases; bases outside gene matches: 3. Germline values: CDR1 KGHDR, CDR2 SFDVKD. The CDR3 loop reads CATSDWTGDEAFF. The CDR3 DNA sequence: TGTGCCACCAGTGACTGGACAGGGGATGAAGCTTTCTTT.

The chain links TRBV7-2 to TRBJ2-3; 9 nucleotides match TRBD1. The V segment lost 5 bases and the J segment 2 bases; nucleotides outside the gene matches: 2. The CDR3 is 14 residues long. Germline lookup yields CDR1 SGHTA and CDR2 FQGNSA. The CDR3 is CASSRDRDTDTQYF. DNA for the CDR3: TGTGCCAGCAGCCGGGACAGGGACACAGATACGCAGTATTTT. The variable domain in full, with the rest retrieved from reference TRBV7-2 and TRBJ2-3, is GAGVSQSPSNKVTEKGKDVELRCDPISGHTALYWYRQSLGQGLEFLIYFQGNSAPDKSGLPSDRFSAERTGGSVSTLTIQRTQQEDSAVYLCASSRDRDTDTQYFGPGTRLTVL.

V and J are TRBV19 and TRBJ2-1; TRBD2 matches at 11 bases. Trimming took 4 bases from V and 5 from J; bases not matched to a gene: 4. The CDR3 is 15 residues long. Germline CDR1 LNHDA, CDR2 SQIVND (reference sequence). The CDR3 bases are TGTGCCAGTAGTACCCTAGCGGGAGGCCACAATGAGCAGTTCTTC. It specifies CASSTLAGGHNEQFF.

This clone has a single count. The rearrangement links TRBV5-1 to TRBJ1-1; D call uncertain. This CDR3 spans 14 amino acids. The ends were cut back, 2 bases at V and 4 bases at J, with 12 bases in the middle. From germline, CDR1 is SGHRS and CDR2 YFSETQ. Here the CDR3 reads CASSFGERSTEAFF. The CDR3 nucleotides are TGCGCCAGCAGCTTCGGGGAGAGGAGCACTGAAGCTTTCTTT.

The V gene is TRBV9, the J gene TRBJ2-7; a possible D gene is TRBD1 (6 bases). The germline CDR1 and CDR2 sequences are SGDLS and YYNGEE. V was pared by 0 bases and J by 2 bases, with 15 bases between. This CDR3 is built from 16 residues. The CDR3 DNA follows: TGTGCCAGCAGCGTAGAGCCGACAGGATTCGCCTACGAGCAGTACTTC. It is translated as CASSVEPTGFAYEQYF.

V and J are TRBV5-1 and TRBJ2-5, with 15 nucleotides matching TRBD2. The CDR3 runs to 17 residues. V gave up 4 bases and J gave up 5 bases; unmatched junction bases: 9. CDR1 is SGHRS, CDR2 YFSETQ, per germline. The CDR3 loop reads CASSPGLAGGPVETQYF. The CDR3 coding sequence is TGCGCCAGCAGCCCAGGACTAGCGGGGGGGCCTGTGGAGACCCAGTACTTC. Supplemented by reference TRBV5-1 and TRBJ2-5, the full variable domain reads KAGVTQTPRYLIKTRGQQVTLSCSPISGHRSVSWYQQTPGQGLQFLFEYFSETQRNKGNFPGRFSGRQFSNSRSEMNVSTLELGDSALYLCASSPGLAGGPVETQYFGPGTRLLVL.

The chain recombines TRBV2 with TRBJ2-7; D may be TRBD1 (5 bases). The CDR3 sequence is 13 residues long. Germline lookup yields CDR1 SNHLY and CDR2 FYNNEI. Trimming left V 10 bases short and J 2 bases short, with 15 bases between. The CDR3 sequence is CATRALGAYEQYF. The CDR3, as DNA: TGTGCCACCAGGGCTTTAGGGGCCTACGAGCAGTACTTC.

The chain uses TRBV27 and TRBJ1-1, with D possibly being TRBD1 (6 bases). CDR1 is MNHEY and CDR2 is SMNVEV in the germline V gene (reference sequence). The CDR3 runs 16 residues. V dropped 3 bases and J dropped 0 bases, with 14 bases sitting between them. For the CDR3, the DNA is TGTGCCAGCAGTTTCGACAGGCGAAACATGAACACTGAAGCTTTCTTT. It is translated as CASSFDRRNMNTEAFF.

The CDR3: CASSHQRSGQGPAWANVLTF. The DNA for the CDR3 is TGCGCCAGCAGCCATCAGAGATCGGGACAGGGCCCTGCTTGGGCCAACGTCCTGACTTTC. This chain joins TRBV4-3 and TRBJ2-6, with 9 bases fitting TRBD1. V was pared by 3 bases and J by 5 bases, with 17 bases of the junction left unmatched. The germline CDR1 and CDR2 sequences are LGHNA and YSLEER. The CDR3 extends over 20 amino acids.

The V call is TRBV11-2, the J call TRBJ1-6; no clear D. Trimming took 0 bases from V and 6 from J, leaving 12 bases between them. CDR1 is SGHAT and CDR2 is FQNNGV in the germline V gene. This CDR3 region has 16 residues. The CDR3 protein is CASSLDPAGTNSPLHF. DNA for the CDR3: TGTGCCAGCAGCTTAGATCCTGCGGGAACTAATTCACCCCTCCACTTT. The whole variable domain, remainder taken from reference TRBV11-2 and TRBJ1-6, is EAGVAQSPRYKIIEKRQSVAFWCNPISGHATLYWYQQILGQGPKLLIQFQNNGVVDDSQLPKDRFSAERLKGVDSTLKIQPAKLEDSAVYLCASSLDPAGTNSPLHFGNGTRLTVT.

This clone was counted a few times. Here the CDR3 DNA reads TGTGCCAGCAGCGTAGGACTAGCCTACGAGCAGTACTTC. It encodes CASSVGLAYEQYF. The genes are TRBV9 and TRBJ2-7, with D maybe TRBD2 (6 bases). CDR1 SGDLS and CDR2 YYNGEE come from the germline V gene. Trimming shortened V by 0 bases and J by 2 bases, and 6 bases separated the two germline ends. This CDR3 comprises 13 residues.

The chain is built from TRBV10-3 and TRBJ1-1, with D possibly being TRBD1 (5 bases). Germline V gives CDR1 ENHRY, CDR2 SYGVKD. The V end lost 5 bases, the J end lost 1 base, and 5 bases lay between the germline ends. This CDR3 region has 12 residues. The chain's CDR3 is CAISTGNTEAFF. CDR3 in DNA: TGTGCCATCAGTACAGGGAACACTGAAGCTTTCTTT.

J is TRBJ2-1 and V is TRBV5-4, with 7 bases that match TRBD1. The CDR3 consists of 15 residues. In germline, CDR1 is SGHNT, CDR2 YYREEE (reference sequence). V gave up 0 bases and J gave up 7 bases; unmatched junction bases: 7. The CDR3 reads CASSLDRGPINEQFF. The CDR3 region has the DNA TGTGCCAGCAGCTTGGACAGGGGACCTATAAATGAGCAGTTCTTC.

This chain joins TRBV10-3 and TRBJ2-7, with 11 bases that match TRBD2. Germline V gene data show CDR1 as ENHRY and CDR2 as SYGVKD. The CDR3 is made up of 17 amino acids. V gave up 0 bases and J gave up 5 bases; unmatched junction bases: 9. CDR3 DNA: TGTGCCATCAGTGAGTCCTTTCTCGGTAGCGGGAGGGACGAGCAGTACTTC. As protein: CAISESFLGSGRDEQYF.

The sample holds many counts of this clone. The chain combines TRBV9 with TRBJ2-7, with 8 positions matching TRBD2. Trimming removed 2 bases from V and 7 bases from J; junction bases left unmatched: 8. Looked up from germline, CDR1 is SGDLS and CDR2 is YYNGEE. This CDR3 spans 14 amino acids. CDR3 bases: TGTGCCAGCAGCGTGCCGGGAGGGGTTGAGGAGCAGTACTTC. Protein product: CASSVPGGVEEQYF.

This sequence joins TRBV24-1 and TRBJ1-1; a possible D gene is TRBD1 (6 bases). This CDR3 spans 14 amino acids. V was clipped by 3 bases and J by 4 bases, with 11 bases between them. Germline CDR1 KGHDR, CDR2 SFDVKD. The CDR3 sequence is CATSDNRAVTEAFF. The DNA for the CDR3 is TGTGCCACCAGTGATAACAGGGCCGTCACTGAAGCTTTCTTT.

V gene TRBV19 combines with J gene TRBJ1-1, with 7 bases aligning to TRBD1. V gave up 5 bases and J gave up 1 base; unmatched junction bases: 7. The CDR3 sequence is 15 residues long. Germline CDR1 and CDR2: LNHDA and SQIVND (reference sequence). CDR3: CASSFPTGWNTEAFF. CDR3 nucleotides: TGTGCCAGTAGTTTCCCGACAGGGTGGAACACTGAAGCTTTCTTT.

As DNA, the CDR3 is TGTGCTAGTGGTTTAGAGCTCAGGGTCTCTGAAGCTTTCTTT. Its translation: CASGLELRVSEAFF. The V and J genes are TRBV12-5 and TRBJ1-1, with D maybe TRBD1 (5 bases). From germline, CDR1 is LGHNT and CDR2 FRNRAP. Trimming cost V 3 bases and J 6 bases, with 14 bases left between them. This CDR3 is built from 14 residues.

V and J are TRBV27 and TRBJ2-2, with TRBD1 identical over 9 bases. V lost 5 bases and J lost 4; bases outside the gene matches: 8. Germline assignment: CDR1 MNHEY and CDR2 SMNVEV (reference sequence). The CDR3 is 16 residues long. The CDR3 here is CASSPRDRVSTGELFF. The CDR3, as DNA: TGTGCCAGCAGTCCGAGGGACAGGGTGAGCACCGGGGAGCTGTTTTTT.

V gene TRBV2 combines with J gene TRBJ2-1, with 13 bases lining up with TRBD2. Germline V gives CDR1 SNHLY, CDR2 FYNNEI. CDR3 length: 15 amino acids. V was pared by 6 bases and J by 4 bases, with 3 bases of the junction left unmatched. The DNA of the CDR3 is TGTGCCAGCAGCCAGACTAGCGGGGGGTACAATGAGCAGTTCTTC. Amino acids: CASSQTSGGYNEQFF.

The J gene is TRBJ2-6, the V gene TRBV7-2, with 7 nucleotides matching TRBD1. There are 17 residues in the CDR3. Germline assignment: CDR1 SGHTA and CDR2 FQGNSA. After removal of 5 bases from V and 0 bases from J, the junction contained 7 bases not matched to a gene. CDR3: CASSPLGDSSGANVLTF. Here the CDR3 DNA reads TGTGCCAGCAGCCCCCTCGGGGACAGCTCTGGGGCCAACGTCCTGACTTTC.

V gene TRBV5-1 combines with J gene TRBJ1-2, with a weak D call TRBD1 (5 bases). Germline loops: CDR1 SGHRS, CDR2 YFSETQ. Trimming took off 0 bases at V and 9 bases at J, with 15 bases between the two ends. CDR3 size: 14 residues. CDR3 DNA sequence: TGCGCCAGCAGCTTGGACTCAGGGTTTAGGAGCTACACCTTC. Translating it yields CASSLDSGFRSYTF. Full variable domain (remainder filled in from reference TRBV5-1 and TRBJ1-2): KAGVTQTPRYLIKTRGQQVTLSCSPISGHRSVSWYQQTPGQGLQFLFEYFSETQRNKGNFPGRFSGRQFSNSRSEMNVSTLELGDSALYLCASSLDSGFRSYTFGSGTRLTVV.

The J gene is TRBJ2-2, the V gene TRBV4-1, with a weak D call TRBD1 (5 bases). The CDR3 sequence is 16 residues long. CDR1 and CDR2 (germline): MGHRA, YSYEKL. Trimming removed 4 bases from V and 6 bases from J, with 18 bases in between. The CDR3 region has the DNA TGCGCCAGCAGCCGCTGGGGCCGGCTAGGTGCCGGGGAGCTGTTTTTT. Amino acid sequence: CASSRWGRLGAGELFF.

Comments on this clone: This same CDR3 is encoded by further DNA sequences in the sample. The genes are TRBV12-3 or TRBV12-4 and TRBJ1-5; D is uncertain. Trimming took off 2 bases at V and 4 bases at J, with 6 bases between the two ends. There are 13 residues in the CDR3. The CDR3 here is CASSLTGNQPQHF. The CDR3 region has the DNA TGTGCCAGCAGTTTAACCGGGAATCAGCCCCAGCATTTT.

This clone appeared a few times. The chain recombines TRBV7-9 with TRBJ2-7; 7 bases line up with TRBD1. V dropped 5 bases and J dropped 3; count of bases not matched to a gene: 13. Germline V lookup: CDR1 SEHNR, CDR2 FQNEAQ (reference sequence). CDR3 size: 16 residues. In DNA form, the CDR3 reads TGTGCCAGCAGCATAGGAATCCGGGACAGTCACTACGAGCAGTACTTC. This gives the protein CASSIGIRDSHYEQYF.

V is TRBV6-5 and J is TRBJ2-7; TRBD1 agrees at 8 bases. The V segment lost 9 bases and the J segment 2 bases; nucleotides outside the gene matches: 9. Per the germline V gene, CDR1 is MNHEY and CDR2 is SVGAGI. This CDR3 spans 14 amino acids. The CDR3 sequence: CASGRQTGAYEQYF. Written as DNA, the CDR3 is TGTGCCAGTGGTCGGCAGACAGGGGCCTACGAGCAGTACTTC.

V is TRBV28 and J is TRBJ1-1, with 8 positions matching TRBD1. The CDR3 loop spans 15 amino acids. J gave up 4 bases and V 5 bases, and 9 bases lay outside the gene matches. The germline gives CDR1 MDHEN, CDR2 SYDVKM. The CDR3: CASSTRGRRGTEAFF. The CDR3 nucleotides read TGTGCCAGCAGTACCAGGGGGCGCCGGGGCACTGAAGCTTTCTTT. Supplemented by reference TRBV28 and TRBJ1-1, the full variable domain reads DVKVTQSSRYLVKRTGEKVFLECVQDMDHENMFWYRQDPGLGLRLIYFSYDVKMKEKGDIPEGYSVSREKKERFSLILESASTNQTSMYLCASSTRGRRGTEAFFGQGTRLTVV.

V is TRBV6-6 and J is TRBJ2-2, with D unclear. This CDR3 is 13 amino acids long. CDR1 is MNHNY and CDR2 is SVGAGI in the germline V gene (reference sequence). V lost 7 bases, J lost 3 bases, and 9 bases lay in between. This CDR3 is CASKYHYTGELFF. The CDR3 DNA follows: TGTGCCAGCAAATACCACTACACCGGGGAGCTGTTTTTT.

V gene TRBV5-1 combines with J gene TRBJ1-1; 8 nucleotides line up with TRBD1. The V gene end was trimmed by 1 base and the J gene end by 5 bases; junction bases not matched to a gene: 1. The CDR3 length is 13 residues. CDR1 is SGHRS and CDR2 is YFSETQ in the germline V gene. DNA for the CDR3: TGCGCCAGCAGCTTGACAGGGGGGACTGAAGCTTTCTTT. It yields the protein CASSLTGGTEAFF.